The source of this T cell receptor (beta chain) is a study of regulatory T cells in long-lasting Graves disease. Study-wide findings and caveats: The persistent group shared 2,500 to 3,000 public clonotypes, more than the approximately 1,000 shared by new patients.

This CDR3 contains 15 residues. Looked up from germline, CDR1 is MNHNS and CDR2 is SASEGT. V lost 1 base and J 2 bases, leaving 10 bases between the germline ends. As to time point: newly diagnosed GD, antithyroid drugs for less than 3 months. Generation of the TCR library employed RNA extracted from PBMCs. In this sample, this clonotype turned up many times. Its antigen is unidentified. With iRepertoire HTBI primers and Arm-PCR of CDR3 regions, TCR beta libraries were built. TCRdb used MiXCR to reprocess the multiplex PCR reads, holding one entry per CDR3 protein. The table has more than 300,000 distinct CDR3 sequences, 15% to 20% seen once. This sample also appeared in a second study, on T cells in Graves' hyperthyroidism and ophthalmopathy.

The material was peripheral blood mononuclear cells (PBMCs), obtained at new diagnosis, from a patient treated with antithyroid drugs. The gene calls are TRBV6-1 and TRBJ2-3; D perhaps matches TRBD1 (6 bases). The clonotype was recovered from a young woman with Graves disease. CDR3 nucleotide sequence: TGTGCCAGCAGTGAAGACAGGGTTTCCACAGATACGCAGTATTTT. This gives the protein CASSEDRVSTDTQYF.